These 23 T cell receptor beta chains were all obtained from the same sample, sequenced in a study of CD8 T cells in Susac syndrome. RNA was extracted with the RNeasy kit, and a quantity of roughly 0.5 to 1 ug was reverse transcribed using random hexamers. TCRdb re-called the immunoSEQ multiplex PCR reads through MiXCR, storing one row per CDR3 protein. Of more than 200,000 distinct CDR3 sequences in the sample, approximately 90% were seen once. What was sequenced was CD8+ T cells from PBMCs. These receptors all come from a human donor with multiple sclerosis.

The V gene is TRBV4-1, the J gene TRBJ1-1; D remains unclear. V gave up 1 base and J gave up 10 bases, with 16 bases separating them. The germline V gene encodes CDR1 MGHRA and CDR2 YSYEKL. This CDR3 contains 14 residues. The CDR3 nucleotides are TGCGCCAGCAGCCAAGGGAGTGAAGGTCAACGAGCTTTCTTT. Its protein product is CASSQGSEGQRAFF.

A single count supports this clonotype. The chain carries TRBV3-1 and TRBJ2-2, with 7 nucleotides matching TRBD2. CDR3 length equals 15 residues. J was trimmed by 4 bases and V by 4 bases; bases with no gene match: 6. The germline V gene encodes CDR1 LGHDT and CDR2 YNNKEL (reference sequence). In DNA form, the CDR3 reads TGTGCCAGCAGCCCGCTAACTAGCGCCACCGGGGAGCTGTTTTTT. It codes for CASSPLTSATGELFF.

The chain joins TRBV15 to TRBJ2-7, with a weak D call TRBD1 (5 bases). The CDR3 has 13 amino acids. Germline CDR1 reads LNHNV; CDR2 reads YYDKDF (reference sequence). V was trimmed by 5 bases and J by 7 bases, leaving 15 bases between them. The CDR3 nucleotides read TGTGCCACCAGCGTCGGAAGGGGTCTTGAGCAGTACTTC. Its protein is CATSVGRGLEQYF.

This chain's CDR3 is CASSIKAGPIPYEQYF. The DNA of the CDR3 is TGTGCCAGTAGTATAAAGGCGGGGCCTATTCCCTACGAGCAGTACTTC. The chain uses TRBV19 and TRBJ2-7; D possibly corresponds to TRBD2 (6 bases). The CDR3 has 16 residues. V shed 2 bases and J shed 2 bases, with 16 bases lying between them. Germline-derived CDR1 and CDR2 are LNHDA and SQIVND (reference sequence).

This chain connects TRBV13 to TRBJ2-7; D may match TRBD1 or TRBD2 (5 bases each). This CDR3 spans 13 amino acids. V was shortened by 5 bases and J by 5 bases, with 13 bases between the two germline ends. The V gene's germline CDR1 is PRHDT and CDR2 FYEKMQ (reference sequence). CDR3 sequence: CASSPDGADEQYF. The CDR3 DNA follows: TGTGCCAGCAGCCCCGACGGGGCTGACGAGCAGTACTTC. Full variable domain (missing parts from reference TRBV13 and TRBJ2-7): AAGVIQSPRHLIKEKRETATLKCYPIPRHDTVYWYQQGPGQDPQFLISFYEKMQSDKGSIPDRFSAQQFSDYHSELNMSSLELGDSALYFCASSPDGADEQYFGPGTRLTVT.

The chain recombines TRBV6-2 or TRBV6-3 with TRBJ2-7, with D perhaps matching TRBD1 (6 bases). The CDR3 loop spans 13 amino acids. Between the trimmed V and J ends, which lost 5 bases and 4 bases, there was a span of 12 bases. Germline V gene data show CDR1 as MNHEY and CDR2 as SVGEGT. The CDR3 DNA reads as TGTGCCAGCAGTCCTCAGGGGAAGTACGAGCAGTACTTC. It yields the protein CASSPQGKYEQYF.

The J gene is TRBJ1-4, the V gene TRBV20-1, with no clear D. The CDR3 totals 16 residues. V was pared by 5 bases and J by 0 bases, with 16 bases between. Germline V gives CDR1 DFQATT, CDR2 SNEGSKA (reference sequence). For the CDR3, the DNA is TGCAGTGCTTTGGACGTAGACCTTGCAACTAATGAAAAACTGTTTTTT. Protein: CSALDVDLATNEKLFF.

This sequence joins TRBV7-6 and TRBJ2-7, with 13 bases that match TRBD2. Per germline, CDR1 SGHVS and CDR2 FNYEAQ. With V trimmed by 4 bases and J by 3 bases, 3 bases remained unmatched. The CDR3 is 15 amino acids. The CDR3 spells CASSSWTSGSYEQYF. CDR3 bases: TGTGCCAGCAGCTCCTGGACTAGCGGGAGCTACGAGCAGTACTTC.

This chain uses TRBV4-3 with TRBJ1-2, with D tentatively TRBD1 (6 bases). V gave up 0 bases and J gave up 4 bases, with 9 bases separating them. The CDR3 contains 14 residues. Germline V gene sequence: CDR1 LGHNA, CDR2 YSLEER. For the CDR3, the DNA is TGCGCCAGCAGCCAAGACCGGACAGCCTATGGCTACACCTTC. Translation gives CASSQDRTAYGYTF.

The chain carries TRBV20-1 and TRBJ1-3, with 8 bases aligning to TRBD1. This CDR3 has 14 residues. V lost 3 bases and J lost 2; bases outside the gene matches: 3. Per the germline V gene, CDR1 is DFQATT and CDR2 is SNEGSKA (reference sequence). CDR3 nucleotides: TGCAGTGCTAGGCTGACAGGGGCTGGAAACACCATATATTTT. As protein: CSARLTGAGNTIYF.

The V and J genes are TRBV5-6 and TRBJ2-7; D is unclear. The CDR3 covers 14 residues. Per germline, CDR1 SGHDT and CDR2 YYEEEE. The ends were cut back, 3 bases at V and 2 bases at J, with 12 bases in the middle. In DNA form, the CDR3 reads TGTGCCAGCAGCTCACCTGGCGAGACCTACGAGCAGTACTTC. Translating it yields CASSSPGETYEQYF. The full variable domain, rest sourced from reference TRBV5-6 and TRBJ2-7, is DAGVTQSPTHLIKTRGQQVTLRCSPKSGHDTVSWYQQALGQGPQFIFQYYEEEERQRGNFPDRFSGHQFPNYSSELNVNALLLGDSALYLCASSSPGETYEQYFGPGTRLTVT.

CDR3 residues: CASSLDSPPFTIYF. The CDR3 bases are TGTGCCAGCAGTTTGGACAGTCCGCCTTTTACCATATATTTT. This chain joins TRBV12-3 or TRBV12-4 and TRBJ1-3; a weak D match, TRBD1 (6 bases). The CDR3 runs 14 residues. Trimming removed 3 bases at V and 10 bases at J, with 16 bases between.

The gene calls are TRBV9 and TRBJ1-1; D remains unclear. The CDR3 consists of 13 residues. Trimming removed 0 bases from V and 8 bases from J, with 11 bases in between. The germline V gene encodes CDR1 SGDLS and CDR2 YYNGEE. The CDR3 here is CASSVGGQDEAFF. DNA for the CDR3: TGTGCCAGCAGCGTAGGAGGCCAAGACGAAGCTTTCTTT.

The chain recombines TRBV5-1 with TRBJ2-7, with 12 bases fitting TRBD2. Trimming cost V 5 bases and J 4 bases; bases outside gene matches: 4. CDR1 and CDR2 from the germline V gene are SGHRS and YFSETQ. CDR3 length equals 14 residues. CDR3 nucleotides: TGCGCCAGCAGGCCGACTAGCGGGGGTTACGAGCAGTACTTC. Encoded protein: CASRPTSGGYEQYF.

This clonotype has only one observation. V is TRBV20-1 and J is TRBJ2-3; 12 bases match TRBD2. V lost 5 bases, J lost 6 bases, and 6 bases stayed unmatched. The length of the CDR3 is 14 residues. The V gene's germline CDR1 is DFQATT and CDR2 SNEGSKA (reference sequence). CDR3 region: CSAETSGRGDTQYF. CDR3 coding DNA: TGCAGTGCTGAGACTAGCGGGAGAGGGGATACGCAGTATTTT.

V usage is TRBV20-1 and J usage is TRBJ2-7, with TRBD2 matching 13 bases. Trimming removed 2 bases from V and 3 bases from J; junction bases left unmatched: 7. Germline-derived CDR1 and CDR2 are DFQATT and SNEGSKA (reference sequence). The CDR3 runs 16 residues. CDR3 bases: TGCAGTGCTAGAAATGCACTAGCGGGAGGGTACTACGAGCAGTACTTC. Translating it yields CSARNALAGGYYEQYF.

Only one count was recorded for this clonotype. V is TRBV18 and J is TRBJ2-1, with D perhaps matching TRBD1 (5 bases). V was trimmed by 2 bases and J by 9 bases, leaving 14 bases between them. This CDR3 is 14 amino acids long. The V gene's germline CDR1 is KGHSH and CDR2 LQKENI. The CDR3 nucleotides are TGTGCCAGCTCACCAACAGGTTCGTTGGTTGAGCAGTTCTTC. Its protein product is CASSPTGSLVEQFF.

The chain carries TRBV12-3 or TRBV12-4 and TRBJ2-3; D is unresolved. V lost 6 bases, J lost 2 bases, and 9 bases lay in between. The CDR3 spans 13 residues. The CDR3 DNA reads as TGTGCCAGCAGCCCGTTGACCACAGATACGCAGTATTTT. Protein: CASSPLTTDTQYF.

J is TRBJ2-7 and V is TRBV12-3 or TRBV12-4; D uncertain. The CDR3 is made up of 14 amino acids. Trimming left V 2 bases short and J 6 bases short, with 14 bases between. CDR3 DNA: TGTGCCAGCAGTTTACAGCTCGGAGTGGGCGAGCAGTACTTC. Its protein is CASSLQLGVGEQYF.

This chain connects TRBV7-9 to TRBJ1-1; 8 bases are shared with TRBD1. Germline CDR1 reads SEHNR; CDR2 reads FQNEAQ (reference sequence). CDR3 length: 15 amino acids. The J segment lost 1 base and the V segment lost 4 bases, leaving 5 bases of the junction unmatched. This CDR3 is CASSYPQGANTEAFF. The DNA for the CDR3 is TGTGCCAGCAGCTATCCCCAGGGGGCGAACACTGAAGCTTTCTTT.

This clonotype has just a few counts. DNA of the CDR3: TGTGCCAGCAGTTACGGGGGAAACACTGAAGCTTTCTTT. It translates to CASSYGGNTEAFF. This chain uses TRBV6-5 with TRBJ1-1; D may be TRBD1 (5 bases). Trimming shortened V by 2 bases and J by 2 bases, and 6 bases separated the two germline ends. The CDR3 runs to 13 residues. Germline V gene sequence: CDR1 MNHEY, CDR2 SVGAGI.

V gene TRBV27 combines with J gene TRBJ1-2, with 8 nucleotides matching TRBD1. CDR1 and CDR2 (germline): MNHEY, SMNVEV (reference sequence). The CDR3 length is 14 residues. V lost 2 bases, J lost 4 bases, and 3 bases stayed unmatched. For the CDR3, the DNA is TGTGCCAGCAGTTTAGGGGACAGGCTCTATGGCTACACCTTC. Its translation is CASSLGDRLYGYTF.

The chain recombines TRBV9 with TRBJ2-3; weak D call: TRBD2 (6 bases). Germline V lookup: CDR1 SGDLS, CDR2 YYNGEE. With 0 bases removed from V and 2 bases from J, the gap between germline ends came to 25 bases. This CDR3 contains 20 residues. CDR3 protein: CASSVDVGVKVSGHTDTQYF. The CDR3 region has the DNA TGTGCCAGCAGCGTAGATGTTGGGGTGAAGGTTAGCGGACACACAGATACGCAGTATTTT.